The present entry profiles one TCR beta chain with its context. What it recognizes is unknown. This sample stems from a study of T cells after yellow fever vaccination. Study-wide findings and caveats: The CD4 compartment and the CD8 compartment contained a small share of clonotypes in common.

Each CDR3 protein gets one entry after TCRdb re-called the 5' RACE reads with MiXCR. The sample lists some 200,000 distinct CDR3 sequences, roughly 11% seen once, with just over 35% in the top ten. Germline assignment: CDR1 MGHRA and CDR2 YSYEKL. Trimming left V 9 bases short and J 3 bases short, with 35 bases between. This CDR3 contains 20 residues. The TCR originated in a man between 18 and 35 years old who received the YFV17D yellow fever vaccine. The J gene is TRBJ1-1, the V gene TRBV4-1; D perhaps matches TRBD1 (5 bases). The input for sequencing was CD8+ T cells sorted from PBMCs, taken 15 days after the yellow fever booster vaccination. The CDR3 DNA reads as TGCGCCAGGGACCCAGGCCCCACACAAACGGGACGCCCTGGGGACACTGAAGCTTTCTTT. Protein: CARDPGPTQTGRPGDTEAFF.